Each of the 17 T cell receptor beta chains below was sequenced from the same sample in a study of blood T cell repertoires in COVID-19. Some clones are missing from TCRdb's copy, which holds only in-frame ones; the method was immunoSEQ multiplex PCR. The sample consists of around 140,000 clones, about 86% of them appearing once. Material for sequencing was peripheral blood. These receptors were obtained from a woman aged 55-69 years with acute or convalescent COVID-19.

The genes are TRBV5-1 and TRBJ1-1, with a tentative D call TRBD1 (5 bases). This CDR3 has 15 amino acids. V lost 3 bases and J 1 base, leaving 13 bases between the germline ends. The germline CDR1 and CDR2 sequences are SGHRS and YFSETQ. CDR3 sequence reads: CASSSQGGGNTEAFF. The DNA of the CDR3 is TGCGCCAGCAGCTCCCAGGGAGGCGGGAACACTGAAGCTTTCTTT.

The V gene is TRBV28, the J gene TRBJ1-3, with 7 bases aligning to TRBD1. The CDR3 sequence is 14 residues long. CDR1 is MDHEN, CDR2 SYDVKM, per germline. V dropped 4 bases and J dropped 3; count of bases not matched to a gene: 3. As DNA, the CDR3 is TGTGCCAGCAGTTACCACAGGGGTGGAAACACCATATATTTT. Translating gives CASSYHRGGNTIYF. The complete variable domain, with remaining parts taken from reference TRBV28 and TRBJ1-3, reads DVKVTQSSRYLVKRTGEKVFLECVQDMDHENMFWYRQDPGLGLRLIYFSYDVKMKEKGDIPEGYSVSREKKERFSLILESASTNQTSMYLCASSYHRGGNTIYFGEGSWLTVV.

V gene TRBV28 combines with J gene TRBJ1-5; no firm D call. Trimming shortened V by 9 bases and J by 7 bases, and 10 bases separated the two germline ends. This CDR3 comprises 11 residues. The germline V gene encodes CDR1 MDHEN and CDR2 SYDVKM. CDR3: CASSTGQPQHF. The CDR3 nucleotides are TGTGCCAGTTCTACCGGGCAGCCCCAGCATTTT.

J is TRBJ2-7 and V is TRBV27, with TRBD2 matching 7 bases. There are 13 residues in the CDR3. V lost 3 bases, J lost 3 bases, and 2 bases stayed unmatched. Germline CDR1 is MNHEY and CDR2 is SMNVEV (reference sequence). CDR3 coding DNA: TGTGCCAGCAGTTTCGGCGGGGGCTACGAGCAGTACTTC. Protein sequence: CASSFGGGYEQYF.

This clone was seen only once. The rearrangement joins TRBV6-1 to TRBJ2-7; D is possibly TRBD1 (6 bases). The V gene lost 1 base and the J gene lost 4 bases, with 8 bases spanning the gap. The germline V gene encodes CDR1 MNHNS and CDR2 SASEGT. The CDR3 has 13 residues. DNA for the CDR3: TGTGCCAGCAGTGAAGAAACAGGGTACGAGCAGTACTTC. Translated, it gives CASSEETGYEQYF.

This chain connects TRBV3-1 (or the pseudogene TRBV3-2) to TRBJ1-1; 9 nucleotides line up with TRBD1. Germline V gene sequence: CDR1 LGHDT, CDR2 YNNKEL (reference sequence). J gave up 3 bases and V 4 bases, and 9 bases lay outside the gene matches. This CDR3 comprises 16 residues. The CDR3 loop reads CASSPGQGWEDTEAFF. Written as DNA, the CDR3 is TGTGCCAGCAGCCCCGGACAGGGGTGGGAGGACACTGAAGCTTTCTTT.

This rearrangement joins TRBV7-3 to TRBJ2-3; no firm D call. V was cut by 5 bases and J by 2 bases, with 23 bases left in between. Germline V gene data show CDR1 as SGHTA and CDR2 as FQGTGA. The CDR3 sequence is 18 residues long. CDR3 region: CASSNKLSRARITDTQYF. The DNA of the CDR3 is TGTGCCAGCAGCAACAAACTCTCTAGAGCACGGATCACAGATACGCAGTATTTT.

The chain joins TRBV5-1 to TRBJ1-1; D not certain. V was cut by 0 bases and J by 4 bases, with 7 bases left in between. The CDR3 runs 13 residues. In germline, CDR1 is SGHRS, CDR2 YFSETQ. The chain's CDR3 is CASSLGLPTEAFF. CDR3 coding DNA: TGCGCCAGCAGCTTGGGCCTACCCACTGAAGCTTTCTTT.

This clone was recorded many times. CDR3 bases: TGTGCTAGTGGTATAGGGACTAGCGGGTGGGTAGGAGAGACCCAGTACTTC. This sequence encodes CASGIGTSGWVGETQYF. V gene TRBV12-5 combines with J gene TRBJ2-5, with 12 bases identical to TRBD2. The CDR3 is 17 amino acids. Germline V gives CDR1 LGHNT, CDR2 FRNRAP. V lost 5 bases, J lost 4 bases, and 11 bases stayed unmatched.

This chain uses TRBV5-1 with TRBJ1-1; D ambiguous. Germline CDR1 reads SGHRS; CDR2 reads YFSETQ. V lost 0 bases and J lost 3, with 12 bases in between. This CDR3 has 15 residues. The CDR3 region is CASSLEQSGYTEAFF. In DNA form, the CDR3 reads TGCGCCAGCAGCTTGGAACAGTCGGGATACACTGAAGCTTTCTTT.

The chain employs TRBV6-5 and TRBJ2-3, with unresolved D. Trimming shortened V by 7 bases and J by 4 bases, and 12 bases separated the two germline ends. Germline V gene data show CDR1 as MNHEY and CDR2 as SVGAGI. This CDR3 comprises 13 residues. This CDR3 is CASTILQSDTQYF. CDR3 DNA sequence: TGTGCCAGCACGATATTACAGTCAGATACGCAGTATTTT.

The chain is built from TRBV4-2 and TRBJ1-2, with 7 bases matching TRBD1. The CDR3 length is 16 residues. Germline assignment: CDR1 LGHNA and CDR2 YNFKEQ. Unmatched junction bases numbered 7, after V lost 1 base and J lost 2 bases. The CDR3 DNA reads TGTGCCAGCAGCCAAGTCCCGGGACAGTTAAACTATGGCTACACCTTC. Its translation: CASSQVPGQLNYGYTF.

This chain links TRBV7-9 with TRBJ2-5; possibly TRBD1 for D (6 bases). This CDR3 contains 14 residues. V was shortened by 3 bases and J by 1 base, with 9 bases between the two germline ends. From germline, CDR1 is SEHNR and CDR2 FQNEAQ (reference sequence). DNA for the CDR3: TGTGCCAGCAGCTTGAGGACAGTCCAAGAGACCCAGTACTTC. Encoded protein: CASSLRTVQETQYF.

The rearrangement uses TRBV7-9 and TRBJ1-5; 11 bases are shared with TRBD1. There are 17 residues in the CDR3. Germline V gives CDR1 SEHNR, CDR2 FQNEAQ (reference sequence). V shed 1 base, J shed 6 bases, and the junction held 8 bases outside the gene matches. The chain's CDR3 is CASSLVGTGGVSQPQHF. In DNA form, the CDR3 reads TGTGCCAGCAGCTTAGTCGGGACAGGGGGAGTGTCTCAGCCCCAGCATTTT.

In this sample, this clone turned up a few times. This chain joins TRBV4-3 and TRBJ1-1; tentatively, D is TRBD1 (5 bases). CDR1 LGHNA and CDR2 YSLEER come from the germline V gene. The CDR3 is 15 amino acids. The V end lost 0 bases, the J end lost 3 bases, and 11 bases lay between the germline ends. CDR3 DNA sequence: TGCGCCAGCAGCCAAGACCTGGGCAGGGACACTGAAGCTTTCTTT. Its protein product is CASSQDLGRDTEAFF.

This clone was counted between two and nine times. The chain couples TRBV7-2 to TRBJ2-7; perhaps TRBD1 as D (6 bases). CDR1 and CDR2 from the germline V gene are SGHTA and FQGNSA. Trimming took off 1 base at V and 0 bases at J, with 13 bases between the two ends. The CDR3 loop spans 16 amino acids. The CDR3 nucleotides read TGTGCCAGCAGCTTAGACCAGGGGACGAGCTCCTACGAGCAGTACTTC. Residues: CASSLDQGTSSYEQYF.

This clone occurred a few times. The genes are TRBV3-1 (or the pseudogene TRBV3-2) and TRBJ2-1; 11 bases align to TRBD2. CDR3 size: 15 residues. Germline V gene data show CDR1 as LGHDT and CDR2 as YNNKEL (reference sequence). The V gene end was trimmed by 1 base and the J gene end by 7 bases; junction bases not matched to a gene: 3. The CDR3 coding sequence is TGTGCCAGCAGCCAAGTAGCGGGGGGGTGGAATGAGCAGTTCTTC. The encoded protein is CASSQVAGGWNEQFF.